These 30 T cell receptor beta chains originate from one sample sequenced in a study of T-cell reconstitution after alpha-beta-depleted transplantation in children. Researchers prepared the TCRbeta library using unique molecular identifiers, the study reports. TCRdb called the PCR reads again in MiXCR, with one record for every CDR3 protein. The sample records some 600,000 distinct CDR3 sequences, around 17% being singletons. Sequences were derived from PBMCs from the stem cell graft donor, sampled from the stem cell graft. Receptors originate from a human donor who donated a stem cell graft to a child with acute myeloid leukemia.

V and J are TRBV18 and TRBJ2-2; D is unclear. The CDR3 contains 15 residues. Per germline, CDR1 KGHSH and CDR2 LQKENI. V was shortened by 0 bases and J by 4 bases, with 9 bases between the two germline ends. CDR3 sequence reads: CASSPPGSSTGELFF. DNA of the CDR3: TGTGCCAGCTCACCACCAGGGTCGAGCACCGGGGAGCTGTTTTTT.

This clonotype was seen at least ten times. The V call is TRBV7-2, the J call TRBJ1-5, with no clear D. CDR3 length: 13 residues. Trimming took off 3 bases at V and 6 bases at J, with 9 bases between the two ends. Germline loops: CDR1 SGHTA, CDR2 FQGNSA. The CDR3 DNA reads TGTGCCAGCAGCTTCAAGGAAGGTCAGCCCCAGCATTTT. This encodes CASSFKEGQPQHF. Full variable domain (rest looked up from reference TRBV7-2 and TRBJ1-5): GAGVSQSPSNKVTEKGKDVELRCDPISGHTALYWYRQSLGQGLEFLIYFQGNSAPDKSGLPSDRFSAERTGGSVSTLTIQRTQQEDSAVYLCASSFKEGQPQHFGDGTRLSIL.

This clonotype has only a few counts. This rearrangement joins TRBV7-2 to TRBJ2-1; 9 bases match TRBD2. The V and J ends lost 3 bases and 8 bases, in that order; junction bases with no gene match: 11. This CDR3 region has 16 residues. Per the germline V gene, CDR1 is SGHTA and CDR2 is FQGNSA. CDR3 sequence: CASSFKASGAWDEQFF. CDR3 nucleotide sequence: TGTGCCAGCAGCTTCAAGGCTAGCGGGGCTTGGGATGAGCAGTTCTTC. Together with reference TRBV7-2 and TRBJ2-1, the CDR3 gives the full variable domain: GAGVSQSPSNKVTEKGKDVELRCDPISGHTALYWYRQSLGQGLEFLIYFQGNSAPDKSGLPSDRFSAERTGGSVSTLTIQRTQQEDSAVYLCASSFKASGAWDEQFFGPGTRLTVL.

The chain joins TRBV18 to TRBJ1-1; D is uncertain. This CDR3 is 12 amino acids long. Trimming pared 2 bases from V and 10 bases from J, leaving 11 bases between. From germline, CDR1 is KGHSH and CDR2 LQKENI. The CDR3 coding sequence is TGTGCCAGCTCACCAGGGGAGAGAGGAGCTTTCTTT. Amino acid sequence: CASSPGERGAFF.

A note on this clonotype: Mismatch with germline at one junction end may stem from a read error. The rearrangement uses TRBV20-1 and TRBJ2-6, with D perhaps given as TRBD1 or TRBD2 (5 bases each). The germline CDR1 and CDR2 sequences are DFQATT and SNEGSKA (reference sequence). The CDR3 length is 17 residues. For the CDR3, the DNA is TGCTGTGCTAGACCTGGGACCCTGGCTTCTGGGGCCAACGTCCTGACTTTC. It encodes CCARPGTLASGANVLTF.

There are many counts of this clonotype. The chain links TRBV25-1 to TRBJ2-3; unclear D gene. This CDR3 has 14 amino acids. The germline V and J ends were trimmed by 5 bases and 1 base, with 10 bases remaining between them. Germline CDR1 MGHDK, CDR2 SYGVNS. The CDR3 coding sequence is TGTGCCAGCAGTTTACCCGACCGCACAGATACGCAGTATTTT. This encodes CASSLPDRTDTQYF.

This clonotype was detected ten times or more. The chain links TRBV7-2 to TRBJ2-7; TRBD1 aligns across 9 bases. V lost 5 bases to trimming and J lost 8 bases; unmatched junction nucleotides: 10. Germline V gives CDR1 SGHTA, CDR2 FQGNSA. The CDR3 is made up of 14 amino acids. The CDR3 bases are TGTGCCAGCAGCGAAAAGGGACAGGGCCGGCAGCAGTACTTC. It is translated as CASSEKGQGRQQYF.

CDR3 DNA: TGTGCCAGCAGCTCGGACACCCTCTATAATTCACCCCTCCACTTT. The encoded protein is CASSSDTLYNSPLHF. The V call is TRBV5-6, the J call TRBJ1-6; tentatively, D is TRBD1 (5 bases). The CDR3 consists of 15 residues. V was shortened by 3 bases and J by 3 bases, with 10 bases between the two germline ends. Germline V gene data show CDR1 as SGHDT and CDR2 as YYEEEE. Looking up the rest from reference TRBV5-6 and TRBJ1-6 gives the full variable domain: DAGVTQSPTHLIKTRGQQVTLRCSPKSGHDTVSWYQQALGQGPQFIFQYYEEEERQRGNFPDRFSGHQFPNYSSELNVNALLLGDSALYLCASSSDTLYNSPLHFGNGTRLTVT.

A note on this clonotype: A read error may produce the germline difference seen at one junction end. The rearrangement joins TRBV20-1 to TRBJ2-3; 12 positions agree with TRBD2. The CDR3 contains 18 residues. Germline V gene lookup returns CDR1 DFQATT and CDR2 SNEGSKA (reference sequence). This CDR3 reads CCARSAPSGGENTDTQYF. CDR3 DNA sequence: TGCTGTGCTAGATCCGCGCCTAGCGGGGGGGAGAACACAGATACGCAGTATTTT.

This chain joins TRBV28 and TRBJ2-7, with D perhaps TRBD2 (6 bases). The CDR3 consists of 13 residues. Trimming shortened V by 6 bases and J by 4 bases, and 13 bases separated the two germline ends. CDR1 and CDR2 (germline): MDHEN, SYDVKM. The CDR3 reads CASRRDGSYEQYV. DNA for the CDR3: TGTGCCAGCAGACGGGACGGGAGTTACGAGCAGTACGTC.

At least ten counts were recorded for this clonotype. The chain links TRBV20-1 to TRBJ2-1, with D possibly matching TRBD2 (6 bases). CDR1 DFQATT and CDR2 SNEGSKA come from the germline V gene (reference sequence). The V end was cut by 3 bases, the J end by 2 bases, with 11 bases between. This CDR3 region has 14 residues. CDR3 in amino acids: CSASRLAPYNEQFF. CDR3 sequence (DNA): TGCAGTGCTAGTAGGCTAGCGCCCTACAATGAGCAGTTCTTC.

This clonotype was seen ten or more times. The rearrangement links TRBV20-1 to TRBJ2-3; D not resolved. This CDR3 has 14 residues. From germline, CDR1 is DFQATT and CDR2 SNEGSKA (reference sequence). V shed 0 bases and J shed 6 bases, with 13 bases lying between them. The CDR3 DNA reads as TGCAGTGCTAGAGATCGTCCCTTCACGGATACGCAGTATTTT. This gives the protein CSARDRPFTDTQYF.

This clonotype was seen at least ten times. V usage is TRBV29-1 and J usage is TRBJ1-2; unclear D gene. The V end lost 3 bases, the J end lost 7 bases, and 12 bases lay between the germline ends. The CDR3 has 12 amino acids. CDR1 and CDR2 from the germline V gene are SQVTM and ANQGSEA. Here the CDR3 reads CSVEARVGGYTF. The CDR3 DNA sequence: TGCAGCGTTGAGGCGAGGGTGGGTGGCTACACCTTC.

Only a few counts were recorded for this clonotype. V and J are TRBV12-3 or TRBV12-4 and TRBJ2-1, with 9 positions matching TRBD2. The CDR3 is 15 residues long. J gave up 5 bases and V 6 bases, and 8 bases lay outside the gene matches. CDR3 loop: CASRPRGGQDNEQFF. CDR3 DNA sequence: TGTGCCAGCAGACCGCGGGGGGGCCAGGACAATGAGCAGTTCTTC.

The J gene is TRBJ2-3, the V gene TRBV7-2, with D possibly being TRBD2 (6 bases). Germline V CDR1 and CDR2: SGHTA, FQGNSA. V gave up 5 bases and J gave up 6 bases, with 18 bases separating them. The CDR3 is 15 amino acids. The CDR3 DNA follows: TGTGCCAGCAGCCCGTTCAGCGGGTTTTTCGATACGCAGTATTTT. Translating it yields CASSPFSGFFDTQYF.

This clonotype was counted ten times or more. The V call is TRBV4-2, the J call TRBJ2-1, with D perhaps matching TRBD1 (6 bases). Germline loops: CDR1 LGHNA, CDR2 YNFKEQ. Between the trimmed V and J ends, which lost 3 bases and 8 bases, there was a span of 14 bases. The CDR3 runs 14 residues. This chain's CDR3 is CASSHLGAGDEQFF. The CDR3 DNA reads TGTGCCAGCAGCCACTTGGGGGCCGGGGATGAGCAGTTCTTC.

CDR3 region: CASSYRTGSTEAFF. The DNA for the CDR3 is TGTGCCAGCAGCTATCGGACAGGAAGCACTGAAGCTTTCTTT. The genes are TRBV7-2 and TRBJ1-1; 7 nucleotides line up with TRBD1. This CDR3 is 14 amino acids long. CDR1 is SGHTA, CDR2 FQGNSA, per germline. The trim removed 4 bases at V and 4 bases at J, leaving 6 bases unmatched. The full variable domain, in which reference TRBV7-2 and TRBJ1-1 provide the parts outside the CDR3, is GAGVSQSPSNKVTEKGKDVELRCDPISGHTALYWYRQSLGQGLEFLIYFQGNSAPDKSGLPSDRFSAERTGGSVSTLTIQRTQQEDSAVYLCASSYRTGSTEAFFGQGTRLTVV.

The chain joins TRBV20-1 to TRBJ1-5, with 9 bases fitting TRBD1. Losses at the gene ends were 1 base for V and 10 bases for J; bases not matched to a gene: 8. The CDR3 loop spans 14 amino acids. The germline V gene has CDR1 DFQATT and CDR2 SNEGSKA (reference sequence). This CDR3 is CSARVGQGNLPQHF. The CDR3 bases are TGCAGTGCTAGAGTGGGACAGGGAAATTTACCCCAGCATTTT.

This clonotype was observed many times. The chain employs TRBV20-1 and TRBJ2-6; D is uncertain. V was trimmed by 2 bases and J by 0 bases, leaving 5 bases between them. The CDR3 has 14 residues. Germline V gives CDR1 DFQATT, CDR2 SNEGSKA (reference sequence). The CDR3 DNA sequence: TGCAGTGCTAGATTAGCCTCTGGGGCCAACGTCCTGACTTTC. This codes for CSARLASGANVLTF.

This clonotype was seen repeatedly, ten times or more. The chain is built from TRBV6-2 or TRBV6-3 and TRBJ1-1, with no clear D. The CDR3 extends over 11 amino acids. V lost 2 bases to trimming and J lost 7 bases, with 5 bases between them. Looked up from germline, CDR1 is MNHEY and CDR2 is SVGEGT. The chain's CDR3 is CASSYGGEAFF. The DNA of the CDR3 is TGTGCCAGCAGTTACGGTGGTGAAGCTTTCTTT.

In this sample, this clonotype turned up a few times. This chain connects TRBV6-2 or TRBV6-3 to TRBJ1-5; D gene unclear. CDR1 and CDR2 from the germline V gene are MNHEY and SVGEGT. V lost 0 bases and J lost 7, with 16 bases in between. This CDR3 is 16 amino acids long. The CDR3 DNA is TGTGCCAGCAGTTACTCGGTCGCCAAAGGGAACCAGCCCCAGCATTTT. This encodes CASSYSVAKGNQPQHF.

Only a few counts were recorded for this clonotype. The gene calls are TRBV6-1 and TRBJ1-2; tentatively, D is TRBD1 (6 bases). From germline, CDR1 is MNHNS and CDR2 SASEGT. Trimming took 5 bases from V and 5 from J, leaving 15 bases between them. This CDR3 has 14 residues. The CDR3 loop is CASSITGKEYGYTF. The CDR3 DNA sequence: TGTGCCAGCAGTATTACAGGGAAGGAATATGGCTACACCTTC.

This clonotype was seen repeatedly, ten times or more. The V and J genes are TRBV4-2 and TRBJ2-3; D call uncertain. The V gene lost 6 bases and the J gene lost 1 base, with 2 bases spanning the gap. CDR3 length: 11 amino acids. The germline CDR1 and CDR2 sequences are LGHNA and YNFKEQ. Here the CDR3 DNA reads TGTGCCAGCAGGGGCACAGATACGCAGTATTTT. It specifies CASRGTDTQYF.

Many counts were recorded for this clonotype. The chain uses TRBV20-1 and TRBJ1-2; D not certain. With 5 bases removed from V and 4 bases from J, the gap between germline ends came to 11 bases. CDR3 length equals 12 residues. Germline V lookup: CDR1 DFQATT, CDR2 SNEGSKA (reference sequence). The CDR3 loop is CSAPRAGYGYTF. The DNA of the CDR3 is TGCAGTGCTCCCCGGGCAGGCTATGGCTACACCTTC.

CDR3 sequence reads: CASSLEGIGGVTDTQYF. The CDR3 region has the DNA TGCGCCAGCAGCTTGGAAGGAATAGGGGGAGTCACAGATACGCAGTATTTT. This chain connects TRBV5-1 to TRBJ2-3; tentative D call: TRBD1 (6 bases). V was cut by 0 bases and J by 2 bases, with 16 bases left in between. Germline V gene lookup returns CDR1 SGHRS and CDR2 YFSETQ. The CDR3 sequence is 17 residues long.

Many counts were recorded for this clonotype. The chain joins TRBV6-6 to TRBJ2-5; D unclear. Trimming removed 5 bases at V and 2 bases at J, with 6 bases between. Germline V gene sequence: CDR1 MNHNY, CDR2 SVGAGI (reference sequence). This CDR3 is 12 amino acids long. The CDR3 sequence: CASSPVQETQYF. CDR3 DNA sequence: TGTGCCAGCAGTCCGGTTCAAGAGACCCAGTACTTC.

This clonotype came up a few times. The J gene is TRBJ1-1, the V gene TRBV29-1; the D gene is possibly TRBD1 (5 bases). Trimming stripped 3 bases from V and 0 bases from J, with 17 bases between. Germline CDR1 reads SQVTM; CDR2 reads ANQGSEA. The length of the CDR3 is 16 residues. CDR3: CSVDGRAGGMNTEAFF. CDR3 bases: TGCAGCGTTGATGGCAGGGCCGGAGGAATGAACACTGAAGCTTTCTTT. Looking up the rest from reference TRBV29-1 and TRBJ1-1 gives the full variable domain: SAVISQKPSRDICQRGTSLTIQCQVDSQVTMMFWYRQQPGQSLTLIATANQGSEATYESGFVIDKFPISRPNLTFSTLTVSNMSPEDSSIYLCSVDGRAGGMNTEAFFGQGTRLTVV.

At least ten counts were recorded for this clonotype. V gene TRBV20-1 combines with J gene TRBJ2-2; D is perhaps TRBD2 (5 bases). Germline loops: CDR1 DFQATT, CDR2 SNEGSKA (reference sequence). The CDR3 runs to 13 residues. Deletions cut 8 bases from V and 1 base from J, with 11 bases between. The CDR3 region has the DNA TGCAGTCAGGTAGCGAGGAACACCGGGGAGCTGTTTTTT. As protein: CSQVARNTGELFF.

This clonotype was counted at least ten times. The rearrangement links TRBV6-1 to TRBJ1-5; D possibly corresponds to TRBD1 (6 bases). The V gene lost 10 bases and the J gene lost 4 bases, with 17 bases spanning the gap. Germline CDR1 is MNHNS and CDR2 is SASEGT. The CDR3 extends over 14 amino acids. The CDR3 protein is CATRPDRPNQPQHF. In DNA form, the CDR3 reads TGTGCCACCAGACCGGACAGACCTAATCAGCCCCAGCATTTT.

The table lists this clonotype with a few counts. The chain carries TRBV7-8 and TRBJ1-2; D ambiguous. The CDR3 covers 16 residues. V was trimmed by 4 bases and J by 6 bases, leaving 21 bases between them. Germline-derived CDR1 and CDR2 are SGHVS and FQNEAQ. CDR3 DNA sequence: TGTGCCAGCAGCTACCAAAGGTCTGGCACCTCTGATGGCTACACCTTC. As protein: CASSYQRSGTSDGYTF.